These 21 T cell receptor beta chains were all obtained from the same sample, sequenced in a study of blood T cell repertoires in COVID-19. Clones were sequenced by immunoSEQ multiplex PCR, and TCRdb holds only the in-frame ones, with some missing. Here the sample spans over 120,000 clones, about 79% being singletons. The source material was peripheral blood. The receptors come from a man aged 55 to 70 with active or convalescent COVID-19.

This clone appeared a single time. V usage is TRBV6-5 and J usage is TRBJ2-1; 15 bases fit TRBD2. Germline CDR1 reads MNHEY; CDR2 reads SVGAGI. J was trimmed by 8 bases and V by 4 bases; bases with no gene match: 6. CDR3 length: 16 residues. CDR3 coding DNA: TGTGCCAGCAGTTCATGGACTAGCGGGAGGGCAGATGAGCAGTTCTTC. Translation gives CASSSWTSGRADEQFF.

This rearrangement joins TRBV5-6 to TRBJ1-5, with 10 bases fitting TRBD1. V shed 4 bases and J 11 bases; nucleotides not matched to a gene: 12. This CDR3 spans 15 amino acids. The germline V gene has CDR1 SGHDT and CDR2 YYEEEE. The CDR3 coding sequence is TGTGCCAGCAGCAGCCGGGACAGGGGCTTAATGGCCCAGCATTTT. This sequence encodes CASSSRDRGLMAQHF.

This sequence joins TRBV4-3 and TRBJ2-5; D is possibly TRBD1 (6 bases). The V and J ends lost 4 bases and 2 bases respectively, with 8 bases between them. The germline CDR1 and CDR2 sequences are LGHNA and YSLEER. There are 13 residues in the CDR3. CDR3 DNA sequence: TGCGCCAGCAGCCCACAGGGACAAGAGACCCAGTACTTC. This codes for CASSPQGQETQYF.

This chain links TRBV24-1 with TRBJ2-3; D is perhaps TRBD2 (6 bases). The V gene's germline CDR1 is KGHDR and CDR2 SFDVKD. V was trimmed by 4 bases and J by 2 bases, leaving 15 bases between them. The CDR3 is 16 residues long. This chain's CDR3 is CATSDLAGGDTDTQYF. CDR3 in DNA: TGTGCCACCAGTGACCTCGCCGGGGGTGACACAGATACGCAGTATTTT.

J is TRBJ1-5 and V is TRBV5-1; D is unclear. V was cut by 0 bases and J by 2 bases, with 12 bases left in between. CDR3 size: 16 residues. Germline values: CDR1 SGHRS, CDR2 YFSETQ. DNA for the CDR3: TGCGCCAGCAGCTTGGTTGGAGGTATGGGCAATCAGCCCCAGCATTTT. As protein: CASSLVGGMGNQPQHF.

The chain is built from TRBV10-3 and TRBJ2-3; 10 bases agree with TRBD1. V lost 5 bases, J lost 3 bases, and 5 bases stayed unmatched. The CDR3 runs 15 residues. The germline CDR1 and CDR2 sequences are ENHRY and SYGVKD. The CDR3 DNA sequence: TGTGCCATCAGTCCGGGACAGGGGACTACAGATACGCAGTATTTT. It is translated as CAISPGQGTTDTQYF.

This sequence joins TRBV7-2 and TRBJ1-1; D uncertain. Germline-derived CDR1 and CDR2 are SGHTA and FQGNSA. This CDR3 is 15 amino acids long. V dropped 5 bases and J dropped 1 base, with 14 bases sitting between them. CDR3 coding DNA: TGTGCCAGCAGCCCGGGTTCTGTCTGGAACACTGAAGCTTTCTTT. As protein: CASSPGSVWNTEAFF.

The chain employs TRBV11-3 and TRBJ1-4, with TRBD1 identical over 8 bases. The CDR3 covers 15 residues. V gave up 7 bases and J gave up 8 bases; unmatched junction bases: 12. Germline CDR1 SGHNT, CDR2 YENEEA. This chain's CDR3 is CASTSDRGVREKLFF. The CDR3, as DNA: TGTGCCAGCACCTCAGACAGGGGTGTGCGGGAAAAACTGTTTTTT.

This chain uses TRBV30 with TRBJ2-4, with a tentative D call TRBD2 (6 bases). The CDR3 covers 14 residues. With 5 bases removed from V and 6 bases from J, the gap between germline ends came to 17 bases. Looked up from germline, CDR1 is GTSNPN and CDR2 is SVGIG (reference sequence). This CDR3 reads CAWAGAGRGNIQYF. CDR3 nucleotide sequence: TGTGCCTGGGCCGGGGCCGGGAGAGGAAACATTCAGTACTTC.

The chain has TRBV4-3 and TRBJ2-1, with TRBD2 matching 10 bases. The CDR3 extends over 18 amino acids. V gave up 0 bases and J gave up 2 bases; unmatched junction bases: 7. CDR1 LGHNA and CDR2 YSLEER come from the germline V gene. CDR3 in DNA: TGCGCCAGCAGCCAAGATCGGCCTAGCGGGAGCCCCTACAATGAGCAGTTCTTC. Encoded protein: CASSQDRPSGSPYNEQFF.

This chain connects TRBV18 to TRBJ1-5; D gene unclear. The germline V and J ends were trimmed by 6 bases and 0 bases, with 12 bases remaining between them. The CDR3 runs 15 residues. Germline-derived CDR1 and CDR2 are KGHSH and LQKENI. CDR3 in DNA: TGTGCCAGCTCCCCTACAGATTCTAGCAATCAGCCCCAGCATTTT. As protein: CASSPTDSSNQPQHF.

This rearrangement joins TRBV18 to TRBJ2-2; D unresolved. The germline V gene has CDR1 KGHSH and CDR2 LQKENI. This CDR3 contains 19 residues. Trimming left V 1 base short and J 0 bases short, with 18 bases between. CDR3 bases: TGTGCCAGCTCACCACAATTATCCTCCTTGAGCGCGAACACCGGGGAGCTGTTTTTT. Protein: CASSPQLSSLSANTGELFF.

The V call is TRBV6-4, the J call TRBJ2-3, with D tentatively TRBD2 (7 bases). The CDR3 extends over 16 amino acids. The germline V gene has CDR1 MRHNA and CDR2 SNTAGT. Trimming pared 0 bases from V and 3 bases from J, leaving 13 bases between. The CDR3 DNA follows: TGTGCCAGCAGTGACTCTTTAGGGGGGGGGACAGATACGCAGTATTTT. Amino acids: CASSDSLGGGTDTQYF.

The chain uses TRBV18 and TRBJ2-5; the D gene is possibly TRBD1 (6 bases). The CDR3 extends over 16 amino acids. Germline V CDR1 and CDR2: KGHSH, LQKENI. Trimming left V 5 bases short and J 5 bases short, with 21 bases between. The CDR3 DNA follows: TGTGCCAGCTCAATCACAGGGACGGCCAAGAGGGAGACCCAGTACTTC. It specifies CASSITGTAKRETQYF. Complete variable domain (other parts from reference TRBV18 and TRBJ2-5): NAGVMQNPRHLVRRRGQEARLRCSPMKGHSHVYWYRQLPEEGLKFMVYLQKENIIDESGMPKERFSAEFPKEGPSILRIQQVVRGDSAAYFCASSITGTAKRETQYFGPGTRLLVL.

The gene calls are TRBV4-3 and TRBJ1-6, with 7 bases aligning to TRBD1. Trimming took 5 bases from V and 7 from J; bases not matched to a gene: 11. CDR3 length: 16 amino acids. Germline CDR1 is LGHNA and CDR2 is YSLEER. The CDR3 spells CASSLILTGNNSPLHF. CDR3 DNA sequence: TGCGCCAGCAGCTTAATCCTGACAGGGAACAATTCACCCCTCCACTTT.

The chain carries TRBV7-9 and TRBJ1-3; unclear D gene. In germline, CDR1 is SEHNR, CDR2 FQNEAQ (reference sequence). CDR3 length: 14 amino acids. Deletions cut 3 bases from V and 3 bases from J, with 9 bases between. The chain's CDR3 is CASSFQEFGNTIYF. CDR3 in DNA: TGTGCCAGCAGCTTCCAGGAATTTGGAAACACCATATATTTT.

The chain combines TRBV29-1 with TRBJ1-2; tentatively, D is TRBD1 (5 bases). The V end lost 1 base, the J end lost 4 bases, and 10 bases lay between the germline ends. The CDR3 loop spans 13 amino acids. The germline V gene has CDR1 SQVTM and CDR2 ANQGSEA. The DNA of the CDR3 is TGCAGCGTTGAAGGAACAGGATTCTATGGCTACACCTTC. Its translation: CSVEGTGFYGYTF.

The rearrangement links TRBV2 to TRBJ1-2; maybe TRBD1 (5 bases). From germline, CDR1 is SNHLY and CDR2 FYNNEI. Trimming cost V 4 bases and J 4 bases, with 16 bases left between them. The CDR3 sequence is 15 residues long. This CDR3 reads CASSVQGMTAYGYTF. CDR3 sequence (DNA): TGTGCCAGCAGTGTTCAGGGTATGACCGCCTATGGCTACACCTTC.

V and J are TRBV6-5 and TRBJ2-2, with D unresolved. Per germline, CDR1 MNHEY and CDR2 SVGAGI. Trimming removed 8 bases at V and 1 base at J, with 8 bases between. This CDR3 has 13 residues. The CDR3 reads CASRALNTGELFF. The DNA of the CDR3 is TGTGCCAGCCGCGCGTTGAACACCGGGGAGCTGTTTTTT.

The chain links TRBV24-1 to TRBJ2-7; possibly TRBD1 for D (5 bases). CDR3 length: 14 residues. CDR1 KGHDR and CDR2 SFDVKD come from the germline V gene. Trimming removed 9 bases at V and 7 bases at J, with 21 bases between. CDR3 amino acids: CATPWAGLSWEQYV. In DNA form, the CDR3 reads TGTGCCACCCCTTGGGCAGGGTTGAGTTGGGAGCAGTACGTC.

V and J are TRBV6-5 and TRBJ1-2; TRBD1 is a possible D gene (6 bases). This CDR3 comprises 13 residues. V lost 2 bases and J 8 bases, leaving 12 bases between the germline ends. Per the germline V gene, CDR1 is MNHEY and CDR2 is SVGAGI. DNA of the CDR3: TGTGCCAGCAGTTACAACAGGGTAAACGGCTACACCTTC. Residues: CASSYNRVNGYTF.